A single sample gave rise to the 32 T cell receptor beta chains below, sequenced in a study of beta chain features in type 1 diabetes. Overall study results and limits: Moderate but significant shortening of TCRB CDR3s was recorded in all four CD4+ subsets from Type 1 diabetes patients.

No antigen has been identified for these receptors. The study reverse transcribed the entire isolated RNA, so it sequenced expressed TCRB transcripts. The repertoire was sequenced with immunoSEQ multiplex PCR; TCRdb's copy has only in-frame clones and lacks some. The repertoire includes about 240,000 clones, about 14% of them detected once, and about 0.02% sits in the top ten. The sequencing sample was made of naive CD4+ T cells from blood. These receptors were obtained from a man aged 30-40 years with type 1 diabetes.

There are a few counts of this clone. The chain uses TRBV7-9 and TRBJ1-4, with 7 positions matching TRBD1. There are 15 residues in the CDR3. After removal of 5 bases from V and 2 bases from J, the junction contained 5 bases not matched to a gene. CDR1 SEHNR and CDR2 FQNEAQ come from the germline V gene (reference sequence). The CDR3 here is CASSLSTGTNEKLFF. Here the CDR3 DNA reads TGTGCCAGCAGCCTGTCGACAGGGACTAATGAAAAACTGTTTTTT.

The rearrangement uses TRBV27 and TRBJ1-1; D is unclear. The germline CDR1 and CDR2 sequences are MNHEY and SMNVEV (reference sequence). This CDR3 is 14 amino acids long. Trimming pared 0 bases from V and 1 base from J, leaving 6 bases between. The chain's CDR3 is CASSLSRGNTEAFF. The CDR3 coding sequence is TGTGCCAGCAGTTTATCCAGAGGGAACACTGAAGCTTTCTTT.

Concerning this clone itself: The sample holds other DNA sequences that translate to the same CDR3. The chain couples TRBV5-1 to TRBJ2-3; possible D gene TRBD1, 6 bases. The V and J ends lost 3 bases and 2 bases respectively, with 10 bases between them. This CDR3 comprises 14 residues. CDR1 is SGHRS and CDR2 is YFSETQ in the germline V gene. CDR3 residues: CASSSGQNTDTQYF. CDR3 coding DNA: TGCGCCAGCAGCTCTGGACAGAACACAGATACGCAGTATTTT.

V is TRBV10-2 and J is TRBJ2-5, with 8 bases lining up with TRBD1. The V segment lost 5 bases and the J segment 5 bases; nucleotides outside the gene matches: 10. The CDR3 is 15 amino acids. From germline, CDR1 is WSHSY and CDR2 SAAADI. CDR3 in DNA: TGCGCCAGCAGTCCATGGACAGGGCCCCCGGAGACCCAGTACTTC. This encodes CASSPWTGPPETQYF.

In this sample, this clone turned up a few times. The genes are TRBV12-5 and TRBJ2-2, with TRBD2 matching 7 bases. Looked up from germline, CDR1 is LGHNT and CDR2 is FRNRAP. This CDR3 has 16 amino acids. V was clipped by 0 bases and J by 7 bases; unmatched bases: 8. The CDR3 nucleotides are TGTGCTAGTGGTTTGGTACTTGGCGGGAGCCTCGGGGAGCTGTTTTTT. Translated, it gives CASGLVLGGSLGELFF. Variable domain in full (rest from reference TRBV12-5 and TRBJ2-2): DARVTQTPRHKVTEMGQEVTMRCQPILGHNTVFWYRQTMMQGLELLAYFRNRAPLDDSGMPKDRFSAEMPDATLATLKIQPSEPRDSAVYFCASGLVLGGSLGELFFGEGSRLTVL.

The chain carries TRBV7-2 and TRBJ2-1; D possibly corresponds to TRBD2 (5 bases). Trimming removed 5 bases at V and 0 bases at J, with 17 bases between. This CDR3 has 17 residues. Per the germline V gene, CDR1 is SGHTA and CDR2 is FQGNSA. CDR3 amino acids: CASSPGGGRVSYNEQFF. CDR3 in DNA: TGTGCCAGCAGCCCCGGAGGCGGGCGGGTCTCCTACAATGAGCAGTTCTTC.

The chain employs TRBV2 and TRBJ1-1, with a weak D call TRBD1 (5 bases). CDR1 is SNHLY, CDR2 FYNNEI, per germline. V lost 6 bases to trimming and J lost 0 bases, with 11 bases between them. The CDR3 length is 14 residues. For the CDR3, the DNA is TGTGCCAGCAGCGGAGGGGTAGTGAACACTGAAGCTTTCTTT. This codes for CASSGGVVNTEAFF.

This rearrangement joins TRBV2 to TRBJ2-5, with 12 positions matching TRBD2. In germline, CDR1 is SNHLY, CDR2 FYNNEI. Trimming cost V 4 bases and J 5 bases; bases outside gene matches: 5. This CDR3 comprises 15 residues. The CDR3 sequence is CASSGLAGEWETQYF. CDR3 nucleotides: TGTGCCAGCAGTGGACTAGCGGGAGAGTGGGAGACCCAGTACTTC.

This clone was recorded a few times. This chain joins TRBV27 and TRBJ2-3; D is possibly TRBD2 (7 bases). Germline assignment: CDR1 MNHEY and CDR2 SMNVEV (reference sequence). The CDR3 extends over 14 amino acids. V dropped 6 bases and J dropped 5 bases, with 15 bases sitting between them. CDR3 sequence (DNA): TGTGCCAGCAGCGACCGTAGGGGGGGAGATACGCAGTATTTT. Protein product: CASSDRRGGDTQYF.

The chain couples TRBV5-1 to TRBJ2-1, with 8 bases that match TRBD2. Germline values: CDR1 SGHRS, CDR2 YFSETQ. This CDR3 contains 14 residues. Trimming at V came to 2 bases and at J to 6 bases, leaving 4 bases not matched to a gene. CDR3 region: CASSFGGAGNEQFF. In nucleotides, the CDR3 is TGCGCCAGCAGCTTCGGGGGGGCAGGCAATGAGCAGTTCTTC.

V is TRBV30 and J is TRBJ1-5; TRBD1 matches at 7 bases. Germline CDR1 is GTSNPN and CDR2 is SVGIG (reference sequence). The V and J ends lost 1 base and 5 bases, in that order; junction bases with no gene match: 8. The CDR3 is 15 residues long. Here the CDR3 DNA reads TGTGCCTGGAGTGCGACAGGGTGGGAGGATCAGCCCCAGCATTTT. It encodes CAWSATGWEDQPQHF.

This chain uses TRBV18 with TRBJ2-7, with TRBD1 matching over 8 bases. V dropped 4 bases and J dropped 5; count of bases not matched to a gene: 7. The CDR3 length is 14 residues. Per the germline V gene, CDR1 is KGHSH and CDR2 is LQKENI. The CDR3 protein is CASSLSGQGDEQYF. CDR3 bases: TGTGCCAGCTCACTCTCCGGACAGGGCGACGAGCAGTACTTC.

This clone showed up just a few times. The chain links TRBV4-1 to TRBJ2-7, with TRBD2 matching 10 bases. J lost 5 bases, V lost 1 base, and 5 bases had no gene match. This CDR3 is 15 amino acids long. Looked up from germline, CDR1 is MGHRA and CDR2 is YSYEKL. The CDR3 DNA reads TGCGCCAGCAGCCAAGCGGGGACTAGCGACCACGAGCAGTACTTC. Protein sequence: CASSQAGTSDHEQYF.

This clone showed up just a few times. The CDR3 is CAWRGDRGFINSPLHF. As DNA, the CDR3 is TGTGCCTGGAGGGGAGACAGGGGGTTTATTAATTCACCCCTCCACTTT. The rearrangement links TRBV30 to TRBJ1-6; the match to TRBD1 covers 9 bases. The V gene end was trimmed by 3 bases and the J gene end by 6 bases; junction bases not matched to a gene: 9. The CDR3 runs to 16 residues. The V gene's germline CDR1 is GTSNPN and CDR2 SVGIG (reference sequence).

The V call is TRBV30, the J call TRBJ2-2, with a tentative D call TRBD2 (6 bases). In germline, CDR1 is GTSNPN, CDR2 SVGIG (reference sequence). V lost 3 bases, J lost 4 bases, and 9 bases lay in between. The CDR3 has 13 residues. The CDR3 DNA follows: TGTGCCTGGAGGTCCGGGGGCACCGGGGAGCTGTTTTTT. Protein sequence: CAWRSGGTGELFF.

This clone has only a few counts. This chain joins TRBV6-1 and TRBJ1-1, with unresolved D. CDR1 is MNHNS and CDR2 is SASEGT in the germline V gene. This CDR3 region has 13 residues. V lost 5 bases, J lost 1 base, and 8 bases lay in between. CDR3: CASSISQNTEAFF. The CDR3 DNA sequence: TGTGCCAGCAGTATCTCACAGAACACTGAAGCTTTCTTT.

A few counts support this clone. In nucleotides, the CDR3 is TGTGCCAGCAGTGAAGGGACAGGGGATGATACGCAGTATTTT. The encoded protein is CASSEGTGDDTQYF. V is TRBV6-1 and J is TRBJ2-3; 9 bases align to TRBD1. V was pared by 1 base and J by 6 bases, with 2 bases of the junction left unmatched. Germline-derived CDR1 and CDR2 are MNHNS and SASEGT. The CDR3 loop spans 14 amino acids.

A few counts support this clone. The rearrangement joins TRBV19 to TRBJ1-4; possibly TRBD1 for D (5 bases). Germline V gene data show CDR1 as LNHDA and CDR2 as SQIVND (reference sequence). This CDR3 comprises 15 residues. V dropped 5 bases and J dropped 8 bases, with 18 bases sitting between them. CDR3 sequence: CASSARPGVGEKLFF. The DNA for the CDR3 is TGTGCCAGTAGTGCCCGCCCGGGGGTTGGGGAAAAACTGTTTTTT.

The CDR3 sequence is CASSIRGTGDDEQYF. In DNA, the CDR3 is TGTGCCAGTAGTATAAGGGGGACAGGGGACGACGAGCAGTACTTC. The V gene is TRBV19, the J gene TRBJ2-7, with TRBD1 matching over 10 bases. The CDR3 contains 15 residues. V was pared by 2 bases and J by 5 bases, with 6 bases of the junction left unmatched. Germline CDR1 LNHDA, CDR2 SQIVND (reference sequence).

V usage is TRBV11-2 and J usage is TRBJ2-2, with TRBD1 as a possible D gene (5 bases). Germline V gene lookup returns CDR1 SGHAT and CDR2 FQNNGV. The CDR3 consists of 15 residues. The ends were cut back, 1 base at V and 4 bases at J, with 10 bases in the middle. The CDR3 DNA reads as TGTGCCAGCAGCTTAGGGCAGGGTTCCACCGGGGAGCTGTTTTTT. Residues: CASSLGQGSTGELFF. Based on the CDR3 plus reference TRBV11-2 and TRBJ2-2, the full variable domain is EAGVAQSPRYKIIEKRQSVAFWCNPISGHATLYWYQQILGQGPKLLIQFQNNGVVDDSQLPKDRFSAERLKGVDSTLKIQPAKLEDSAVYLCASSLGQGSTGELFFGEGSRLTVL.

The chain combines TRBV29-1 with TRBJ2-7; 14 nucleotides match TRBD2. The CDR3 is 15 residues long. Trimming removed 5 bases from V and 0 bases from J; junction bases left unmatched: 3. CDR1 and CDR2 from the germline V gene are SQVTM and ANQGSEA. The CDR3 here is CSVLGLAGDSYEQYF. CDR3 coding DNA: TGCAGCGTTTTGGGACTAGCGGGGGACTCCTACGAGCAGTACTTC.

The chain's CDR3 is CASSSLESGVDEQYF. CDR3 bases: TGTGCCAGCAGCTCGCTAGAGTCAGGGGTCGACGAGCAGTACTTC. The chain links TRBV7-6 to TRBJ2-7; maybe TRBD1 (6 bases). Germline assignment: CDR1 SGHVS and CDR2 FNYEAQ. The CDR3 runs to 15 residues. The ends were cut back, 4 bases at V and 5 bases at J, with 18 bases in the middle.

CDR3 coding DNA: TGTGCCAGCAGGTCGGGACTAGCGGTAGATGAGCAGTTCTTC. Amino acid sequence: CASRSGLAVDEQFF. The chain uses TRBV6-6 and TRBJ2-1; 11 positions match TRBD2. J lost 8 bases, V lost 6 bases, and 6 bases had no gene match. The V gene's germline CDR1 is MNHNY and CDR2 SVGAGI (reference sequence). The CDR3 has 14 amino acids.

This clone was recorded a few times. This rearrangement joins TRBV7-2 to TRBJ2-1, with 10 bases lining up with TRBD2. V lost 5 bases, J lost 8 bases, and 12 bases stayed unmatched. The CDR3 runs to 16 residues. CDR1 SGHTA and CDR2 FQGNSA come from the germline V gene. This CDR3 reads CASSGSIAAGGYEQFF. CDR3 in DNA: TGTGCCAGCAGCGGGTCGATCGCAGCGGGAGGGTATGAGCAGTTCTTC.

A few counts support this clone. The chain links TRBV30 to TRBJ2-1; TRBD1 aligns across 7 bases. With V trimmed by 3 bases and J by 7 bases, 12 bases remained unmatched. Germline loops: CDR1 GTSNPN, CDR2 SVGIG (reference sequence). The CDR3 consists of 15 residues. The CDR3 here is CAWSEKGGSLNEQFF. CDR3 DNA sequence: TGTGCCTGGAGCGAGAAAGGGGGCAGTTTGAATGAGCAGTTCTTC.

The genes are TRBV11-3 and TRBJ2-3, with 10 bases identical to TRBD2. Germline V lookup: CDR1 SGHNT, CDR2 YENEEA. V shed 3 bases, J shed 6 bases, and the junction held 3 bases outside the gene matches. The CDR3 extends over 14 amino acids. The CDR3 spells CASSFSSGGDTQYF. For the CDR3, the DNA is TGTGCCAGCAGCTTCTCTAGCGGGGGCGATACGCAGTATTTT.

This clone came up a few times. The gene calls are TRBV6-6 and TRBJ2-1; D unclear. V lost 8 bases to trimming and J lost 9 bases, with 14 bases between them. Germline CDR1 MNHNY, CDR2 SVGAGI (reference sequence). The CDR3 is made up of 12 amino acids. This CDR3 reads CASGRPTGEQFF. For the CDR3, the DNA is TGTGCCAGCGGTCGTCCAACCGGTGAGCAGTTCTTC.

Only a few counts were recorded for this clone. The chain couples TRBV15 to TRBJ1-1; 8 bases line up with TRBD1. The germline V gene has CDR1 LNHNV and CDR2 YYDKDF (reference sequence). After removal of 0 bases from V and 4 bases from J, the junction contained 4 bases not matched to a gene. The CDR3 runs to 15 residues. CDR3 residues: CATSRDQGAGTEAFF. CDR3 DNA sequence: TGTGCCACCAGCAGAGATCAGGGGGCCGGCACTGAAGCTTTCTTT.

In this sample, this clone turned up a few times. J is TRBJ1-1 and V is TRBV5-4, with 8 positions matching TRBD1. CDR1 SGHNT and CDR2 YYREEE come from the germline V gene (reference sequence). Germline trimming cut 4 bases from V and 5 bases from J; bases unmatched to any gene: 10. This CDR3 comprises 15 residues. The CDR3 region has the DNA TGTGCCAGCAGCACTCGGACAGGGCAAGGTACTGAAGCTTTCTTT. Residues: CASSTRTGQGTEAFF. Full variable domain (remainder filled in from reference TRBV5-4 and TRBJ1-1): ETGVTQSPTHLIKTRGQQVTLRCSSQSGHNTVSWYQQALGQGPQFIFQYYREEENGRGNFPPRFSGLQFPNYSSELNVNALELDDSALYLCASSTRTGQGTEAFFGQGTRLTVV.

The rearrangement links TRBV19 to TRBJ2-5; TRBD2 is a possible D gene (5 bases). Germline CDR1 reads LNHDA; CDR2 reads SQIVND (reference sequence). This CDR3 region has 12 residues. V lost 8 bases, J lost 4 bases, and 11 bases lay in between. The CDR3 DNA is TGTGCCAGTCACGGAGGCGGAGAGACCCAGTACTTC. The encoded protein is CASHGGGETQYF.

This clone was detected a few times. The chain joins TRBV5-1 to TRBJ2-1; 13 nucleotides align to TRBD2. The CDR3 is 15 residues long. Germline lookup yields CDR1 SGHRS and CDR2 YFSETQ. After removal of 6 bases from V and 9 bases from J, the junction contained 9 bases not matched to a gene. The CDR3 sequence is CASTVGTSGMAEQFF. The CDR3 DNA is TGCGCCAGCACCGTAGGGACTAGCGGGATGGCTGAGCAGTTCTTC.

The chain employs TRBV29-1 and TRBJ1-5, with D hard to call. Per the germline V gene, CDR1 is SQVTM and CDR2 is ANQGSEA. The CDR3 contains 13 residues. Trimming removed 3 bases from V and 4 bases from J, with 10 bases in between. The CDR3 sequence: CSVEVQANQPQHF. The CDR3 nucleotides are TGCAGCGTTGAGGTGCAGGCAAATCAGCCCCAGCATTTT.